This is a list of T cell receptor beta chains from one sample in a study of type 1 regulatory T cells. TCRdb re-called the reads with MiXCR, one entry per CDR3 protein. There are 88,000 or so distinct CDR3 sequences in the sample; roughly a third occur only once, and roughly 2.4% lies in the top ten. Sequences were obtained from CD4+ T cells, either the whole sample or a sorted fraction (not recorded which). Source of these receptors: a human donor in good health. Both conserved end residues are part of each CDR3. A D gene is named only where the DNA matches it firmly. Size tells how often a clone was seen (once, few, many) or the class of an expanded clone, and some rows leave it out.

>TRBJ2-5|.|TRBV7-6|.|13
TGTGCCAGCAGCTTAGCTCAAAAAGAGACCCAGTACTTC
CASSLAQKETQYF
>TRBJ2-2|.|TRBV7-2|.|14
TGTGCCAGTGCTAAGCGGATCAACACCGGGGAGCTGTTTTTT
CASAKRINTGELFF
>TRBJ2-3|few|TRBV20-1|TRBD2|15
TGCAGTGCTAAGGGTTCAAGCGGGAGGCAGGATACGCAGTATTTT
CSAKGSSGRQDTQYF
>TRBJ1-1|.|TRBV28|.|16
TGTGCCAGCAGGGCCGGGACTTACGCCGCGAACACTGAAGCTTTCTTT
CASRAGTYAANTEAFF
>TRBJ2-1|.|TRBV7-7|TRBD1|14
TGTGCCAGCAGCCGAAGACAGGGGGCTAGTGAGCAGTTCTTC
CASSRRQGASEQFF
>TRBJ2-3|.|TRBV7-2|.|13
TGTGCCAGCAGCTTATCCCCCACAGATACGCAGTATTTT
CASSLSPTDTQYF
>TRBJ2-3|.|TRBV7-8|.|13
TGTGCCAGCAGCCACGTTCGAACAGATACGCAGTATTTT
CASSHVRTDTQYF
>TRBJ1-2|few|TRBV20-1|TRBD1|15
TGCAGTGCTAGACCCGGGCAGGGGGCAAGCTATGGCTACACCTTC
CSARPGQGASYGYTF
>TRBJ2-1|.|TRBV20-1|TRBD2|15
TGCAGTGCGAAGACTAGCGGCCAAGGGGGCAATGAGCAGTTCTTC
CSAKTSGQGGNEQFF
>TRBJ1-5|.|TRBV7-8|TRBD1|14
TGTGCCAGCAGCTTAGCGCACAGGGGTCAGCCCCAGCATTTT
CASSLAHRGQPQHF
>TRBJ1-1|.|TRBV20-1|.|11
TGCAGTGCCCCTGAGGGGTCACGGGCTTTCTTT
CSAPEGSRAFF
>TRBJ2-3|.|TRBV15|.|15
TGTGCCACCAGCAGAGACCGAGGGAACACAGATACGCAGTATTTT
CATSRDRGNTDTQYF
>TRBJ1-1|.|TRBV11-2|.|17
TGTGCCAGCAGCAAACTAGGTCCGGGACAATCAAACACTGAAGCTTTCTTT
CASSKLGPGQSNTEAFF
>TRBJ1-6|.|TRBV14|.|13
TGTGCCAGCAGCGGGAACTATAATTCACCCCTCCACTTT
CASSGNYNSPLHF
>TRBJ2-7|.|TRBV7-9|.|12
TGTGCCAGCAGCTTAGGGGGCGAGCCTAAGTACTTC
CASSLGGEPKYF
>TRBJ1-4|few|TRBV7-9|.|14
TGTGCCAGCAGCTTAGTCCACGGCGAAGAAAAACTGTTTTTT
CASSLVHGEEKLFF